The text below deals with one TCR beta chain. These data belong to a study of blood T cell repertoires in COVID-19. The wider study: PBMCs, B-cell-depleted T cells, or T cells provided the cDNA or gDNA that made up the material.

Looked up from germline, CDR1 is SGHRS and CDR2 is YFSETQ. V was cut by 0 bases and J by 10 bases, with 8 bases left in between. There are 13 residues in the CDR3. Per the original methods: Amplification with reference gene primers provided the estimates of nucleated cell counts. TCRdb keeps only in-frame clones here, not all; method: immunoSEQ multiplex PCR. V, J and clone size derive from that table, while D and trimming were established from the DNA sequence. The sample lists under 130,000 clones, approximately 92% seen once, with about 32% in the top ten. Sequences were obtained from peripheral blood. V usage is TRBV5-1 and J usage is TRBJ1-6; D not resolved. This receptor was obtained from a woman older than 75 with acute or convalescent COVID-19. This CDR3 is CASSLAPSSPLHF. The CDR3 DNA sequence: TGCGCCAGCAGCTTGGCCCCTTCCTCACCCCTCCACTTT.